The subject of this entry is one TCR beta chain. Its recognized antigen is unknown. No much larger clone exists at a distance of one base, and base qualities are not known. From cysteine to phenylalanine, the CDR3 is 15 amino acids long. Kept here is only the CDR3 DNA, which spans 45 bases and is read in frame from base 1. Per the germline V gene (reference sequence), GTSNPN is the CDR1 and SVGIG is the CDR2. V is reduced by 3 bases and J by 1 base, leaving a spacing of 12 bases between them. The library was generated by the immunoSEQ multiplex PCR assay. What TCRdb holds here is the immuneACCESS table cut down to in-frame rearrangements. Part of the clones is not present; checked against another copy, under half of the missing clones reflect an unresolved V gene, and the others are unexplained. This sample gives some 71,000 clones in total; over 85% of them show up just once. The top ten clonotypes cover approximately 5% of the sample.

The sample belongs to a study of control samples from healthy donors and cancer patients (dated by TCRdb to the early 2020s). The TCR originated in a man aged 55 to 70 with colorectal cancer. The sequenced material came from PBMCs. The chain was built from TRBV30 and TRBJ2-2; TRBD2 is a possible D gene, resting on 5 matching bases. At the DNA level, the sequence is TGTGCCTGGAGCCATAAAGGACTGAACACCGGGGAGCTGTTTTTT. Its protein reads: CAWSHKGLNTGELFF.